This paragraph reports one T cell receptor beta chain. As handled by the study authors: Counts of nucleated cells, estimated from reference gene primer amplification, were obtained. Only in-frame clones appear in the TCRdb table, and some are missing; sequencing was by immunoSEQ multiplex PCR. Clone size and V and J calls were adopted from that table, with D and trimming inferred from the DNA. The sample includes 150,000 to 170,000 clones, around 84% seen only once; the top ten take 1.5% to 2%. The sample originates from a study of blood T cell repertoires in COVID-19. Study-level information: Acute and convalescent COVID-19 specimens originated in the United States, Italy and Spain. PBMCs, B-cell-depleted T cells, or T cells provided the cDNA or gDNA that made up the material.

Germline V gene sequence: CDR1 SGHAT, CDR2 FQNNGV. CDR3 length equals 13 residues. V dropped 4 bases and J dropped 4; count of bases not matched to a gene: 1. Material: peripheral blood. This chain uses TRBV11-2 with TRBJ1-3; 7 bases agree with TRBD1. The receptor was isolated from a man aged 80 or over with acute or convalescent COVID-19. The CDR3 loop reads CASSWGQGNTIYF. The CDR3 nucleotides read TGTGCCAGCAGCTGGGGACAGGGAAACACCATATATTTT.